Listed below are T cell receptor beta chains from one sample, sequenced in a study of radiation and T cells in renal cell carcinoma. Only in-frame clones appear in the TCRdb table, and some are missing; sequencing was by immunoSEQ multiplex PCR. This table holds fewer than 200,000 clones, roughly 90% found once. The sample here was blood, taken from a patient whose treatment included radiotherapy and nephrectomy. All receptors come from a woman between 45 and 60 years old with renal cell carcinoma. CDR3s include the opening cysteine and the closing phenylalanine or tryptophan. A D gene is named only where the DNA matches it firmly. Clone size is shown for a subset of rows, as once, few, many or a class of expanded clone.

d_gene	v_gene	j_gene	len	abundance	CDR3aa	CDR3nt
TRBD2	TRBV4-3	TRBJ2-5	15	NA	CASSQHGGAQETQYF	TGCGCCAGCAGCCAACACGGGGGGGCCCAAGAGACCCAGTACTTC
NA	TRBV6-5	TRBJ2-3	13	NA	CASMPGGRNTQYF	TGTGCCAGCATGCCGGGGGGCCGGAATACGCAGTATTTT
NA	TRBV7-9	TRBJ2-6	15	NA	CASSPPGAGANVLTF	TGTGCCAGCAGCCCTCCGGGGGCTGGGGCCAACGTCCTGACTTTC
NA	TRBV6-6	TRBJ1-5	16	NA	CASSYGMTGGNQPQHF	TGTGCCAGCAGTTACGGGATGACCGGGGGTAATCAGCCCCAGCATTTT
NA	TRBV6-6	TRBJ1-2	16	NA	CASSYSTVASHYGYTF	TGTGCCAGCAGTTACTCGACTGTGGCCAGCCACTATGGCTACACCTTC
TRBD1	TRBV10-3	TRBJ1-4	15	NA	CAISEWTGANEKLFF	TGTGCCATCAGTGAATGGACAGGGGCTAATGAAAAACTGTTTTTT
TRBD2	TRBV4-2	TRBJ2-1	16	NA	CASSQPAGGLSNEQFF	TGTGCCAGCAGCCAACCAGCGGGGGGGCTAAGCAATGAGCAGTTCTTC
TRBD1	TRBV29-1	TRBJ1-1	14	few	CSVPGDRVSTEAFF	TGCAGCGTTCCGGGGGACAGGGTGTCCACTGAAGCTTTCTTT
TRBD1	TRBV2	TRBJ1-6	15	NA	CASSRTGGYNSPLHF	TGTGCCAGCAGTCGGACAGGCGGGTATAATTCACCCCTCCACTTT
NA	TRBV2	TRBJ1-2	13	NA	CASSEGPFVGYTF	TGTGCCAGCAGTGAAGGGCCCTTTGTGGGCTACACCTTC
NA	TRBV9	TRBJ2-7	16	NA	CASSATDRWNLYEQYF	TGTGCCAGCAGCGCCACGGACAGATGGAACCTTTACGAGCAGTACTTC